This T cell receptor (beta chain) was captured in a study of T cell responses to AZD1222 COVID-19 vaccine. Overall study results and limits: Seropositivity was recorded at baseline in only 6 or 7 AZD1222 recipients. Donors were chiefly white British, with a greater number of females, and clonal diversity was perhaps underestimated.

Germline CDR1 reads MGHRA; CDR2 reads YSYEKL. The trim removed 0 bases at V and 2 bases at J, leaving 5 bases unmatched. The CDR3 totals 16 residues. This clone was counted a few times. No antigen is known for it. Repertoires were generated with immunoSEQ multiplex PCR, while TCRdb's copy carries only in-frame clones and drops some. The sample has about 120,000 clones, less than 95% seen once; the top ten hold 4.4%. The chain links TRBV4-1 to TRBJ2-7, with 9 bases lining up with TRBD1. This specimen was peripheral blood, taken on day 0 of MenACWY control vaccination. The sequence derives from an adult in good health. CDR3 sequence (DNA): TGCGCCAGCAGCCAAGATGTCGGGACAGGGACCTACGAGCAGTACGTC. It encodes CASSQDVGTGTYEQYV.